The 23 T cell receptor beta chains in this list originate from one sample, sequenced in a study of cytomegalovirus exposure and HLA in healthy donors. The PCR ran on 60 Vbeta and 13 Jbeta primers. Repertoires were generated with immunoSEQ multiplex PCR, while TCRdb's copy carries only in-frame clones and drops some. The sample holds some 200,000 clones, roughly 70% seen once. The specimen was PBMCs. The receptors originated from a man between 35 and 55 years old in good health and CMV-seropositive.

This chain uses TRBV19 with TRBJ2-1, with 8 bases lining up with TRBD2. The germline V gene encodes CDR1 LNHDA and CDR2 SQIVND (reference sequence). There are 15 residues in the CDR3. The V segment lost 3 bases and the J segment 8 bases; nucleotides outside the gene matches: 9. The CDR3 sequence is CASSISLHGRDEQFF. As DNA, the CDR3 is TGTGCCAGTAGTATTAGTCTCCACGGGAGGGATGAGCAGTTCTTC. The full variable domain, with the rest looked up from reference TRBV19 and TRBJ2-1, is DGGITQSPKYLFRKEGQNVTLSCEQNLNHDAMYWYRQDPGQGLRLIYYSQIVNDFQKGDIAEGYSVSREKKESFPLTVTSAQKNPTAFYLCASSISLHGRDEQFFGPGTRLTVL.

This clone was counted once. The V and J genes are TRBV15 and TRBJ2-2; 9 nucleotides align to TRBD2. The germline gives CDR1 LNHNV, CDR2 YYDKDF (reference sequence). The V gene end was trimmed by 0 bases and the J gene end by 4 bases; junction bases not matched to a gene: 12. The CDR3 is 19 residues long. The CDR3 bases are TGTGCCACCAGCAGAGATCCCCCCCGTAGCGGGGGAGGCACCGGGGAGCTGTTTTTT. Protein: CATSRDPPRSGGGTGELFF.

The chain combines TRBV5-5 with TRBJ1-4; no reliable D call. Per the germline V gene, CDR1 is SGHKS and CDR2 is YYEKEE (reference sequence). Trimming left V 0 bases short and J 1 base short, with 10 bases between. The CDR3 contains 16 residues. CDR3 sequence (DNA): TGTGCCAGCAGCTTGGGCTCCACAAAAACTAATGAAAAACTGTTTTTT. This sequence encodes CASSLGSTKTNEKLFF.

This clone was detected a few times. CDR3 in DNA: TGTGCCAGCAGCCGACCGGGGGGGCAGCAGCCCCAGCATTTT. It translates to CASSRPGGQQPQHF. The rearrangement joins TRBV6-6 to TRBJ1-5; weak D call: TRBD1 (6 bases). This CDR3 comprises 14 residues. Germline V gene lookup returns CDR1 MNHNY and CDR2 SVGAGI (reference sequence). V was cut by 6 bases and J by 7 bases, with 16 bases left in between.

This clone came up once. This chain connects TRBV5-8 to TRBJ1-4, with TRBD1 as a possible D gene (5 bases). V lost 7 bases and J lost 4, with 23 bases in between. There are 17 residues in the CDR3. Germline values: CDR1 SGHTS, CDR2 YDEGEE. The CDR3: CASVSRDGVNLNEKLFF. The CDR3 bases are TGTGCCAGCGTCTCGCGGGACGGAGTCAACCTTAATGAAAAACTGTTTTTT.

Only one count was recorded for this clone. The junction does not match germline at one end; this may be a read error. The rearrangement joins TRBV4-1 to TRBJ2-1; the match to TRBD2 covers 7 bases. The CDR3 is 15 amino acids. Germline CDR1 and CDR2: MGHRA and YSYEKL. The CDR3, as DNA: TGCGCCAGCACCCAAGAAGGGCTAGCGGACAATGAGCAGTTCTTC. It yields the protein CASTQEGLADNEQFF.

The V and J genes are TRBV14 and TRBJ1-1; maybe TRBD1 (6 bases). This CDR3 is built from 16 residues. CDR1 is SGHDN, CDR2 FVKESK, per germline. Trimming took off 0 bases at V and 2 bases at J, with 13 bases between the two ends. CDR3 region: CASSQDGAGVNTEAFF. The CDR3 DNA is TGTGCCAGCAGCCAAGACGGTGCAGGGGTCAACACTGAAGCTTTCTTT.

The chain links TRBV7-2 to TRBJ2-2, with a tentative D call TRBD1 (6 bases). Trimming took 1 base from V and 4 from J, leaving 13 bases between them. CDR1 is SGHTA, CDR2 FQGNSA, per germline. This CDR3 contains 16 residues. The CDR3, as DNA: TGTGCCAGCAGCTTAGTTCCCAGGGGAAGCACCGGGGAGCTGTTTTTT. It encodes CASSLVPRGSTGELFF.

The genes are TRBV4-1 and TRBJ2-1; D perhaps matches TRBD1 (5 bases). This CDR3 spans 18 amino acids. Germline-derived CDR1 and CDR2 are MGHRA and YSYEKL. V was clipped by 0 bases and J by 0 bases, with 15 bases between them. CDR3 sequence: CASSQDKGVKSSYNEQFF. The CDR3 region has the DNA TGCGCCAGCAGCCAAGATAAAGGGGTGAAAAGCTCCTACAATGAGCAGTTCTTC.

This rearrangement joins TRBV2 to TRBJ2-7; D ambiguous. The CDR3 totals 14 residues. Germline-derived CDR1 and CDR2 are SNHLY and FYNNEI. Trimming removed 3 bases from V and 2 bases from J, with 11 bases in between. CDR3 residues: CASSDRVIAYEQYF. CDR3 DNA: TGTGCCAGCAGTGACCGCGTCATAGCCTACGAGCAGTACTTC.

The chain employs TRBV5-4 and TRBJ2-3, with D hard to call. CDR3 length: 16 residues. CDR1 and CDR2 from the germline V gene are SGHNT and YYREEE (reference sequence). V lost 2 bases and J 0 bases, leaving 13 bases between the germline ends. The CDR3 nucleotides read TGTGCCAGCAGCTTACACGGCGGTACTAGCACAGATACGCAGTATTTT. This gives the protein CASSLHGGTSTDTQYF.

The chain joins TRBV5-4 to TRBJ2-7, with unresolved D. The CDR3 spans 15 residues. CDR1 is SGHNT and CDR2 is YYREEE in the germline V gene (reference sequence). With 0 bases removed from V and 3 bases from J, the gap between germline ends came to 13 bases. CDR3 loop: CASSLGATTDYEQYF. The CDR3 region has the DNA TGTGCCAGCAGCTTGGGGGCCACCACCGACTACGAGCAGTACTTC.

The CDR3 DNA follows: TGTGCCAGCAGCCAAGATCGACAGGGTGGCGCTGGAAACACCATATATTTT. As protein: CASSQDRQGGAGNTIYF. The chain couples TRBV4-2 to TRBJ1-3, with 7 bases identical to TRBD1. Germline CDR1 reads LGHNA; CDR2 reads YNFKEQ. The CDR3 extends over 17 amino acids. With 0 bases clipped from V and 2 bases from J, the junction kept 7 bases outside the gene matches.

The CDR3 sequence is CASSLFLKTYNRTDTQYF. The CDR3 DNA sequence: TGTGCCAGCAGCTTGTTTTTGAAGACTTATAACCGCACAGATACGCAGTATTTT. J is TRBJ2-3 and V is TRBV5-6; no clear D gene. This CDR3 has 18 amino acids. Germline lookup yields CDR1 SGHDT and CDR2 YYEEEE. V lost 1 base and J 1 base, leaving 19 bases between the germline ends.

Written as DNA, the CDR3 is TGTGCCAGCAGCAGCCGGGACAGGGGGCACACTGAAGCTTTCTTT. This gives the protein CASSSRDRGHTEAFF. The chain uses TRBV6-1 and TRBJ1-1; 12 positions agree with TRBD1. The CDR3 is 15 amino acids. Trimming cost V 6 bases and J 3 bases; bases outside gene matches: 5. Germline V CDR1 and CDR2: MNHNS, SASEGT.

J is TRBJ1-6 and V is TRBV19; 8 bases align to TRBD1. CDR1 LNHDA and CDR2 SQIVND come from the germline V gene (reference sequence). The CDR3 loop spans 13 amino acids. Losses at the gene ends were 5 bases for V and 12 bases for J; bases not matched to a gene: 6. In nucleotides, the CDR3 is TGTGCCAGTAGTCCCGGACAGGGACTACCCCTCCACTTT. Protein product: CASSPGQGLPLHF.

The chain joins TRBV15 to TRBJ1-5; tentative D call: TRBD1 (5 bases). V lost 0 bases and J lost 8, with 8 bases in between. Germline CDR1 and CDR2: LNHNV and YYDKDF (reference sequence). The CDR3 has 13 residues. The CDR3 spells CATSRELGEPQHF. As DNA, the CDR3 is TGTGCCACCAGCAGAGAGCTAGGGGAGCCCCAGCATTTT.

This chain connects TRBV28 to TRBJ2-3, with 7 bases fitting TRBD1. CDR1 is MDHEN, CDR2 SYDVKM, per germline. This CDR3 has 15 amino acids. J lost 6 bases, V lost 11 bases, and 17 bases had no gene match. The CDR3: CASDGTELPGDTQYF. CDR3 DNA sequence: TGTGCCTCCGATGGGACAGAGCTTCCCGGGGATACGCAGTATTTT.

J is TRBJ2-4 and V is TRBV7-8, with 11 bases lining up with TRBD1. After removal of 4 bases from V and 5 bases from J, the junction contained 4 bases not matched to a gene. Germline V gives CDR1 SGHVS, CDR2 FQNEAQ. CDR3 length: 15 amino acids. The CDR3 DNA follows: TGTGCCAGCAGCTCCTCGGGACAGGGGGAAAACATTCAGTACTTC. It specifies CASSSSGQGENIQYF.

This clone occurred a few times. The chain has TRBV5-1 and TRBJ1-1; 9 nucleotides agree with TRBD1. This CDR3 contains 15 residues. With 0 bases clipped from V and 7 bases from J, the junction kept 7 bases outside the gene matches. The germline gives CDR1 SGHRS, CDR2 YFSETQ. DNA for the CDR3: TGCGCCAGCAGCTTGGAGGGACAGGGTTACGATGAAGCTTTCTTT. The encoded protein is CASSLEGQGYDEAFF.

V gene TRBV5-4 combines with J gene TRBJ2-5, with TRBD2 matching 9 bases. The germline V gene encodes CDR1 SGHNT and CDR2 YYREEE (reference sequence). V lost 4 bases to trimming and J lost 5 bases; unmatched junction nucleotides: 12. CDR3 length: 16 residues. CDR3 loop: CASSPRTSDARETQYF. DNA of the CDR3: TGTGCCAGCAGCCCGAGGACTAGCGATGCGCGGGAGACCCAGTACTTC.

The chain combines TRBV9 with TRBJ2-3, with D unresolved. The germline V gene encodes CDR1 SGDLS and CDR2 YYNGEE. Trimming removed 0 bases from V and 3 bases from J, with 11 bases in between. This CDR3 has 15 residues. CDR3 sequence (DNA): TGTGCCAGCAGCGTAGCTCAGCGTACGACAGATACGCAGTATTTT. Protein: CASSVAQRTTDTQYF.

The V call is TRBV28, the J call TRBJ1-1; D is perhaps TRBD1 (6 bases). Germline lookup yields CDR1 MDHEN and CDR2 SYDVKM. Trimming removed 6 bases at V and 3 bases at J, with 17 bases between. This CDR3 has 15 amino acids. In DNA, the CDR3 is TGTGCCAGCAGACCACTACAGGGAGGGGACACTGAAGCTTTCTTT. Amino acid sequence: CASRPLQGGDTEAFF.